These 4 T cell receptor beta chains share one sample of origin, sequenced in a study of blood T cell repertoires in COVID-19. Generated by immunoSEQ multiplex PCR, the TCRdb table keeps only in-frame clones and is missing some. The repertoire holds about 75,000 clones, with 88% as singletons. What was sequenced was peripheral blood. The receptors derive from a human donor in a cohort sampled during active COVID-19.

In this sample, this clone turned up a few times. V usage is TRBV7-9 and J usage is TRBJ1-2, with 9 bases fitting TRBD1. V shed 5 bases, J shed 0 bases, and the junction held 4 bases outside the gene matches. The CDR3 is 15 amino acids. Germline assignment: CDR1 SEHNR and CDR2 FQNEAQ (reference sequence). The CDR3 sequence: CASSPGTGTNYGYTF. CDR3 in DNA: TGTGCCAGCAGCCCCGGGACAGGGACTAACTATGGCTACACCTTC.

The chain links TRBV9 to TRBJ2-2; D is perhaps TRBD2 (5 bases). Trimming left V 3 bases short and J 0 bases short, with 21 bases between. This CDR3 has 19 amino acids. Germline V gene lookup returns CDR1 SGDLS and CDR2 YYNGEE. CDR3 protein: CASSARASDSFANTGELFF. The CDR3 DNA reads TGTGCCAGCAGCGCTAGGGCCTCGGACTCGTTCGCGAACACCGGGGAGCTGTTTTTT.

The rearrangement joins TRBV28 to TRBJ2-5; D might be TRBD1 (6 bases). From germline, CDR1 is MDHEN and CDR2 SYDVKM. The CDR3 is 15 residues long. The V end lost 0 bases, the J end lost 1 base, and 9 bases lay between the germline ends. Here the CDR3 reads CASSLWQGTQETQYF. Written as DNA, the CDR3 is TGTGCCAGCAGTTTATGGCAGGGGACCCAAGAGACCCAGTACTTC. Full variable domain (remainder filled in from reference TRBV28 and TRBJ2-5): DVKVTQSSRYLVKRTGEKVFLECVQDMDHENMFWYRQDPGLGLRLIYFSYDVKMKEKGDIPEGYSVSREKKERFSLILESASTNQTSMYLCASSLWQGTQETQYFGPGTRLLVL.

V gene TRBV27 combines with J gene TRBJ2-1, with 12 bases aligning to TRBD2. J lost 12 bases, V lost 4 bases, and 10 bases had no gene match. Germline CDR1 is MNHEY and CDR2 is SMNVEV (reference sequence). The CDR3 totals 15 residues. CDR3 residues: CASSSLAGGYNGQFF. The CDR3 DNA sequence: TGTGCCAGCAGTTCCCTAGCGGGGGGGTACAACGGGCAGTTCTTC.